These T cell receptor beta chains were read from a single sample in a study of T-cell memory formation after mild COVID-19. Using its own MiXCR run on the 5' RACE reads, TCRdb lists one record per CDR3 protein. The data show around 150,000 distinct CDR3 sequences, about a third seen once. The specimen sequenced was PBMCs or a T cell subset sorted from them (not recorded which). The source of these receptors is an adult woman who had mild COVID-19 (a few samples of this study predate the infection). Cell type and time point are not known. Each CDR3 is given with its conserved first and last residue. Each record gives: D gene, V gene, J gene, clone size, CDR3 protein, CDR3 DNA. A D gene is named only where the DNA matches it firmly. Size is stated for part of the rows, as once, few or many counts, or as a class when the clone is expanded.

TRBD2	TRBV29-1	TRBJ2-7	few	CSVHTSGSYEQYF	TGCAGCGTACACACTAGCGGGAGCTACGAGCAGTACTTC
NA	TRBV6-5	TRBJ2-3	NA	CASSSRVHTDTQYF	TGTGCCAGCAGTTCCCGAGTCCACACAGATACGCAGTATTTT
NA	TRBV10-3	TRBJ1-2	once	CAISESGRVSVNYGYTF	TGTGCCATCAGTGAGTCGGGCAGGGTCTCGGTTAACTATGGCTACACCTTC
NA	TRBV15	TRBJ2-3	NA	CATSRGSGATDTQYF	TGTGCCACCAGCAGAGGCTCGGGAGCGACAGATACGCAGTATTTT
NA	TRBV29-1	TRBJ1-3	NA	CSVEIGGLGNTIYF	TGCAGCGTTGAAATCGGGGGACTTGGAAACACCATATATTTT
NA	TRBV5-4	TRBJ2-3	NA	CASSLVVQDSTQYF	TGTGCCAGCAGCTTGGTGGTCCAGGATAGTACGCAGTATTTT
TRBD1	TRBV5-1	TRBJ2-1	NA	CASSRDRASHNEQFF	TGCGCCAGCAGCAGGGACAGGGCCTCACACAATGAGCAGTTCTTC
NA	TRBV25-1	TRBJ1-2	once	CASSEYSGSLGDGYTF	TGTGCCAGCAGTGAATATTCAGGGAGCCTTGGGGATGGCTACACCTTC
TRBD2	TRBV7-2	TRBJ2-1	NA	CASSLAGLVGTSVSEQFF	TGTGCCAGCAGCTTAGCGGGGTTAGTTGGGACTAGCGTGTCCGAGCAGTTCTTC
TRBD1	TRBV5-5	TRBJ2-1	many	CASSSRQGQWEYGQGNEQFF	TGTGCCAGCAGCTCGCGACAGGGTCAATGGGAGTACGGTCAAGGGAATGAGCAGTTCTTC
TRBD1	TRBV5-5	TRBJ1-4	NA	CASSFGPSGGGEKLFF	TGTGCCAGCAGTTTCGGACCCTCAGGGGGGGGTGAAAAACTGTTTTTT
TRBD2	TRBV24-1	TRBJ2-3	NA	CATSDSGLAGEIFTDTQYF	TGTGCCACCAGTGATTCGGGACTAGCGGGGGAAATTTTCACAGATACGCAGTATTTT
TRBD2	TRBV5-1	TRBJ2-2	few	CASSLASGGGGTGELFF	TGCGCCAGCAGCTTGGCTAGCGGGGGAGGCGGAACCGGGGAGCTGTTTTTT
NA	TRBV19	TRBJ2-2	NA	CASRRASNTGELFF	TGTGCCAGTAGGCGTGCCTCGAACACCGGGGAGCTGTTTTTT
NA	TRBV14	TRBJ2-7	few	CASSQDLGAAGYEQYF	TGTGCCAGCAGCCAAGATCTGGGGGCGGCGGGCTACGAGCAGTACTTC
NA	TRBV3-1	TRBJ1-3	few	CASSLRQDSGNTIYF	TGTGCCAGCAGCTTACGACAGGACTCTGGAAACACCATATATTTT
TRBD1	TRBV7-2	TRBJ2-3	few	CASSSRGQGASTDTQYF	TGTGCCAGCAGCTCCCGGGGACAGGGGGCTTCCACAGATACGCAGTATTTT
NA	TRBV5-1	TRBJ1-5	NA	CASSPSDRTNQPQHF	TGCGCCAGCAGCCCGTCTGACAGAACCAATCAGCCCCAGCATTTT
NA	TRBV7-2	TRBJ2-5	NA	CASSLAELAGQETQYF	TGTGCCAGCAGCTTAGCCGAGCTAGCCGGCCAAGAGACCCAGTACTTC
NA	TRBV11-1	TRBJ2-2	few	CASSSPTSTSITGELFF	TGTGCCAGCAGCTCCCCCACCTCGACTAGTATCACCGGGGAGCTGTTTTTT
NA	TRBV5-6	TRBJ2-3	NA	CASSGVGLPTQYF	TGTGCCAGCAGCGGGGTAGGTCTACCTACGCAGTATTTT
NA	TRBV9	TRBJ2-2	NA	CASSVLDSALTGELFF	TGTGCCAGCAGCGTATTGGACTCCGCCCTCACCGGGGAGCTGTTTTTT
TRBD1	TRBV7-2	TRBJ2-5	NA	CASSQTGGGYQETQYF	TGTGCCAGCAGCCAGACAGGGGGAGGATACCAAGAGACCCAGTACTTC
NA	TRBV12-3/TRBV12-4	TRBJ2-4	NA	CASSRGDGVAKNIQYF	TGTGCCAGCAGTCGCGGCGACGGGGTAGCCAAAAACATTCAGTACTTC
NA	TRBV5-1	TRBJ1-1	few	CASSDQGNTEAFF	TGCGCCAGCAGCGACCAGGGCAACACTGAAGCTTTCTTT
TRBD1	TRBV5-4	TRBJ2-7	NA	CASSWTQRQGEQYF	TGTGCCAGCAGCTGGACGCAACGACAGGGCGAGCAGTACTTC
TRBD1	TRBV27	TRBJ1-6	once	CASSWGQYSPLHF	TGTGCCAGCAGTTGGGGACAGTATTCACCCCTCCACTTT
NA	TRBV4-2	TRBJ2-1	NA	CASRLDTYNEQFF	TGTGCCAGCAGACTCGATACATACAATGAGCAGTTCTTC
NA	TRBV6-1	TRBJ2-3	NA	CASSRRQDSTDTQYF	TGTGCCAGCAGTCGACGGCAGGATAGCACAGATACGCAGTATTTT
NA	TRBV12-3/TRBV12-4	TRBJ2-1	NA	CASSLGVYEQFF	TGTGCCAGCAGTCTGGGGGTATATGAGCAGTTCTTC
NA	TRBV7-8	TRBJ2-5	NA	CASSSLGVQPSGETQYF	TGTGCCAGCAGCTCCCTAGGGGTACAGCCTTCGGGGGAGACCCAGTACTTC
NA	TRBV4-1	TRBJ2-1	NA	CASSLSPSGFNEQFF	TGCGCCAGCAGCCTAAGCCCCTCAGGGTTCAATGAGCAGTTCTTC
TRBD2	TRBV7-9	TRBJ2-1	few	CASASGGAYNEQFF	TGTGCCAGCGCTAGCGGTGGGGCCTACAATGAGCAGTTCTTC
TRBD2	TRBV3-1	TRBJ2-7	NA	CASSHNPSGTFSYEQYF	TGTGCCAGCAGCCACAACCCCAGCGGGACGTTCTCCTACGAGCAGTACTTC
NA	TRBV7-9	TRBJ2-3	NA	CASSPSSWSDTQYF	TGTGCCAGCAGCCCGAGTTCCTGGTCAGATACGCAGTATTTT
NA	TRBV2	TRBJ2-3	NA	CASSEGTASTDTQYF	TGTGCCAGCAGTGAAGGGACAGCTAGCACAGATACGCAGTATTTT
NA	TRBV29-1	TRBJ2-1	few	CSVEDGNYNEQFF	TGCAGCGTTGAAGATGGAAACTACAATGAGCAGTTCTTC
NA	TRBV5-1	TRBJ2-7	few	CASSLVVDFSYEQYF	TGCGCCAGCAGCTTGGTAGTGGATTTCTCCTACGAGCAGTACTTC
TRBD1	TRBV12-3/TRBV12-4	TRBJ1-1	NA	CASSWDRVRAEAFF	TGTGCCAGCAGTTGGGACAGAGTCCGCGCTGAAGCTTTCTTT
TRBD1	TRBV12-3/TRBV12-4	TRBJ1-1	NA	CASRDEGRGRTEAFF	TGTGCCAGCAGGGATGAGGGCAGGGGGCGGACTGAAGCTTTCTTT
NA	TRBV11-2	TRBJ2-3	many	CASSPGGSGGYTDTQYF	TGTGCCAGCAGCCCAGGGGGGTCGGGGGGCTACACAGATACGCAGTATTTT
NA	TRBV7-2	TRBJ2-1	medium-sized	CASRDIGTFGDEQFF	TGTGCCAGCAGAGATATCGGGACATTCGGCGATGAGCAGTTCTTC
NA	TRBV6-2/TRBV6-3	TRBJ2-7	NA	CASSTPGRIYEQYF	TGTGCCAGCAGCACTCCGGGCCGGATCTACGAGCAGTACTTC
TRBD1	TRBV4-1	TRBJ1-4	NA	CASSQTGGKSEKLFF	TGCGCCAGCAGCCAAACAGGGGGCAAAAGTGAAAAACTGTTTTTT
NA	TRBV18	TRBJ2-1	many	CASSPNGADEQFF	TGTGCCAGCTCACCTAACGGGGCGGATGAGCAGTTCTTC
NA	TRBV5-6	TRBJ1-5	NA	CASNVGGSNQPQHF	TGTGCCAGCAACGTGGGGGGCAGCAATCAGCCCCAGCATTTT
TRBD1	TRBV18	TRBJ2-3	few	CASSLKQGDTQYF	TGTGCCAGCTCACTTAAACAGGGGGATACGCAGTATTTT
NA	TRBV7-9	TRBJ2-7	NA	CASSLTGYSYEQYF	TGTGCCAGCAGCCTGACTGGCTACTCCTACGAGCAGTACTTC
TRBD2	TRBV4-1	TRBJ2-3	NA	CASSQLTSGGAQTDTQYF	TGCGCCAGCAGCCAACTCACTAGCGGGGGGGCCCAAACAGATACGCAGTATTTT
TRBD1	TRBV2	TRBJ2-7	NA	CASSEGTGREQYF	TGTGCCAGCAGTGAGGGGACAGGCCGGGAGCAGTACTTC
TRBD1	TRBV25-1	TRBJ2-4	few	CASSDRDRGPKNIQYF	TGTGCCAGCAGTGATCGGGACAGGGGGCCCAAAAACATTCAGTACTTC
NA	TRBV7-2	TRBJ2-5	few	CASSPRWGQETQYF	TGTGCCAGCAGCCCCCGATGGGGACAAGAGACCCAGTACTTC
TRBD2	TRBV29-1	TRBJ2-5	many	CSSWTSGEETQYF	TGCAGTTCTTGGACTAGCGGTGAAGAGACCCAGTACTTC
NA	TRBV4-2	TRBJ2-3	few	CASSQGTSETQYF	TGTGCCAGCAGCCAGGGGACTTCAGAGACGCAGTATTTT
TRBD1	TRBV20-1	TRBJ1-1	few	CSARITTGGLLYTEAFF	TGCAGTGCTAGAATAACTACAGGGGGACTGTTGTACACTGAAGCTTTCTTT
NA	TRBV24-1	TRBJ1-1	many	CATSASLNTEAFF	TGTGCCACCAGTGCCAGTCTGAACACTGAAGCTTTCTTT
NA	TRBV5-1	TRBJ2-5	NA	CASSLRTARSGLETQYF	TGCGCCAGCAGCTTGCGGACAGCTCGCTCCGGGCTGGAGACCCAGTACTTC
NA	TRBV5-1	TRBJ1-1	NA	CASSPGTWTMNTEAFF	TGCGCCAGCAGCCCGGGGACATGGACCATGAACACTGAAGCTTTCTTT
TRBD1	TRBV7-2	TRBJ1-1	NA	CASSSAPGGWAEAFF	TGTGCCAGCAGCTCGGCCCCAGGGGGCTGGGCTGAAGCTTTCTTT
NA	TRBV9	TRBJ2-1	few	CASSVSRLGRESSYNEQFF	TGTGCCAGCAGCGTCAGTAGGCTGGGGCGCGAAAGCTCCTACAATGAGCAGTTCTTC